This TCR beta chain was retrieved from a study of cytomegalovirus exposure and HLA in healthy donors. About the research overall: Clustering assigned 70% to 90% of the approximately 370 genotyped donors to the Caucasian-associated ancestry cluster. Whole-study results and caveats: Later, TCR association rates were found to vary by HLA locus, highest for DRB1 and lowest for HLA-C. Researchers reportedly found TCR beta sequences accurately predicted most subjects' HLA-A and HLA-B alleles. Analyses of presence/absence relied on an assumption of roughly uniform sequencing depth across donors.

This clone was counted between two and nine times. The antigen is undetermined. Primers for the PCR totalled 60 Vbeta and 13 Jbeta. The data were produced by immunoSEQ multiplex PCR, yet TCRdb's version contains in-frame clones alone and is incomplete. The sample holds about 270,000 clones, roughly two thirds seen once. V gave up 5 bases and J gave up 5 bases; unmatched junction bases: 5. Germline V lookup: CDR1 SGHVS, CDR2 FQNEAQ. CDR3 length: 15 amino acids. This TCR was sampled from a female donor in good health and CMV-seronegative. This chain connects TRBV7-8 to TRBJ2-1; 11 positions match TRBD2. Sequenced sample: PBMCs. The DNA of the CDR3 is TGTGCCAGCAGCCGGGGACTAGCGGAGGACAATGAGCAGTTCTTC. As protein: CASSRGLAEDNEQFF.